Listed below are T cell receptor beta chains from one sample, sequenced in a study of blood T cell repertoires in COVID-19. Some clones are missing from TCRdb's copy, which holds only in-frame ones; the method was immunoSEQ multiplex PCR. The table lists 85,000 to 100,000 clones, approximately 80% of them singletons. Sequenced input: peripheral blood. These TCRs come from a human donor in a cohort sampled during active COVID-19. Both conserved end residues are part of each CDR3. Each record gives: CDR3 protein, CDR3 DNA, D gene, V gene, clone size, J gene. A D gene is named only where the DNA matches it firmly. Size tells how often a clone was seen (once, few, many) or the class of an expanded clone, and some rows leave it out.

cdr3_aa: CASSFQTEQFF
cdr3_nt: TGTGCCAGCAGTTTCCAGACAGAGCAGTTCTTC
d_call: -
v_call: TRBV12-3/TRBV12-4
clone_size: few
j_call: TRBJ2-1

cdr3_aa: CASSYIRDSYEQYF
cdr3_nt: TGTGCCAGCAGCTACATCCGGGACTCCTACGAGCAGTACTTC
d_call: -
v_call: TRBV7-2
clone_size: -
j_call: TRBJ2-7

cdr3_aa: CASSESPGQPVYGYTF
cdr3_nt: TGTGCCAGCAGTGAATCGCCGGGACAGCCAGTTTATGGCTACACCTTC
d_call: TRBD1
v_call: TRBV25-1
clone_size: -
j_call: TRBJ1-2

cdr3_aa: CASSLGAGGYEQYF
cdr3_nt: TGTGCCAGCAGTTTGGGTGCGGGGGGCTACGAGCAGTACTTC
d_call: TRBD2
v_call: TRBV27
clone_size: few
j_call: TRBJ2-7

cdr3_aa: CASSLGQAGGRETQYF
cdr3_nt: TGTGCCAGCAGCTTAGGTCAAGCAGGGGGGAGGGAGACCCAGTACTTC
d_call: -
v_call: TRBV7-2
clone_size: -
j_call: TRBJ2-5

cdr3_aa: CASSTGDLNTEAFF
cdr3_nt: TGTGCCAGCAGTACAGGGGACCTGAACACTGAAGCTTTCTTT
d_call: TRBD1
v_call: TRBV7-9
clone_size: once
j_call: TRBJ1-1

cdr3_aa: CASSYELAGGNEQFF
cdr3_nt: TGTGCTAGCAGCTACGAACTAGCGGGAGGAAATGAGCAGTTCTTC
d_call: TRBD2
v_call: TRBV7-7
clone_size: -
j_call: TRBJ2-1

cdr3_aa: CASSLLNQPQHF
cdr3_nt: TGTGCCAGCAGTTTGCTAAACCAGCCCCAGCATTTT
d_call: -
v_call: TRBV28
clone_size: -
j_call: TRBJ1-5

cdr3_aa: CASIQQGTPYEQYF
cdr3_nt: TGTGCCAGCATTCAACAGGGGACACCCTACGAGCAGTACTTC
d_call: TRBD1
v_call: TRBV6-5
clone_size: once
j_call: TRBJ2-7

cdr3_aa: CASSEASGGLGGYTF
cdr3_nt: TGTGCCAGCAGTGAAGCTTCGGGGGGTTTGGGTGGCTACACCTTC
d_call: -
v_call: TRBV6-1
clone_size: few
j_call: TRBJ1-2

cdr3_aa: CASSFSPPGGYGYTF
cdr3_nt: TGCGCCAGCAGCTTCTCACCCCCAGGGGGGTATGGCTACACCTTC
d_call: TRBD1
v_call: TRBV5-1
clone_size: few
j_call: TRBJ1-2

cdr3_aa: CASSTRSGGTGGTQYF
cdr3_nt: TGTGCCAGCAGTACACGTAGCGGGGGAACGGGGGGTACGCAGTATTTT
d_call: TRBD2
v_call: TRBV6-2/TRBV6-3
clone_size: -
j_call: TRBJ2-3

cdr3_aa: CASSQVLEDSYEQYF
cdr3_nt: TGTGCCAGCAGCCAAGTGTTAGAGGACTCCTACGAGCAGTACTTC
d_call: -
v_call: TRBV3-1/TRBV3-2
clone_size: -
j_call: TRBJ2-7

cdr3_aa: CASSLGLAGADEQFF
cdr3_nt: TGTGCTAGCAGCTTAGGACTAGCGGGAGCAGATGAGCAGTTCTTC
d_call: TRBD2
v_call: TRBV7-7
clone_size: -
j_call: TRBJ2-1

cdr3_aa: CARGGEYSNQPQHF
cdr3_nt: TGTGCCAGGGGGGGGGAATATAGCAATCAGCCCCAGCATTTT
d_call: -
v_call: TRBV2
clone_size: -
j_call: TRBJ1-5

cdr3_aa: CASSPLQGTSGAYEQYF
cdr3_nt: TGTGCCAGCAGTCCACTGCAGGGGACTAGCGGAGCCTACGAGCAGTACTTC
d_call: TRBD2
v_call: TRBV7-9
clone_size: -
j_call: TRBJ2-7

cdr3_aa: CATTLAGGFADTQYF
cdr3_nt: TGCGCCACCACGCTGGCGGGGGGTTTCGCAGATACGCAGTATTTT
d_call: TRBD2
v_call: TRBV5-1
clone_size: -
j_call: TRBJ2-3

cdr3_aa: CASSSDRGGGYTF
cdr3_nt: TGTGCCAGCAGCTCGGACAGGGGTGGCGGCTACACCTTC
d_call: TRBD1
v_call: TRBV12-3/TRBV12-4
clone_size: -
j_call: TRBJ1-2

cdr3_aa: CASSRYGAGDTGELFF
cdr3_nt: TGTGCCAGCAGTCGCTATGGGGCGGGAGATACCGGGGAGCTGTTTTTT
d_call: TRBD2
v_call: TRBV28
clone_size: -
j_call: TRBJ2-2

cdr3_aa: CASSLNGGAGYEQFF
cdr3_nt: TGTGCCAGCAGCTTAAACGGGGGGGCCGGCTATGAGCAGTTCTTC
d_call: TRBD2
v_call: TRBV7-2
clone_size: once
j_call: TRBJ2-1

cdr3_aa: CASSLTSGVPDTQYF
cdr3_nt: TGTGCCAGCAGCCTGACTAGCGGCGTCCCAGATACGCAGTATTTT
d_call: TRBD2
v_call: TRBV11-2
clone_size: -
j_call: TRBJ2-3

cdr3_aa: CAISDRESPLHF
cdr3_nt: TGTGCCATCAGCGACAGGGAATCACCCCTCCACTTT
d_call: TRBD1
v_call: TRBV10-3
clone_size: -
j_call: TRBJ1-6

cdr3_aa: CAISAFDGQTNTEAFF
cdr3_nt: TGTGCCATCAGTGCCTTCGACGGACAGACCAACACTGAAGCTTTCTTT
d_call: -
v_call: TRBV10-3
clone_size: -
j_call: TRBJ1-1

cdr3_aa: CATSDWGRGPYSNQPQHF
cdr3_nt: TGTGCCACCAGTGACTGGGGCAGGGGCCCTTATAGCAATCAGCCCCAGCATTTT
d_call: -
v_call: TRBV24-1
clone_size: -
j_call: TRBJ1-5

cdr3_aa: CASSWRTQGTDTQYF
cdr3_nt: TGTGCCAGCAGTTGGAGAACACAGGGCACAGATACGCAGTATTTT
d_call: -
v_call: TRBV28
clone_size: -
j_call: TRBJ2-3

cdr3_aa: CAISEKGGYEQYF
cdr3_nt: TGTGCCATCAGTGAGAAGGGCGGGTACGAGCAGTACTTC
d_call: -
v_call: TRBV10-3
clone_size: once
j_call: TRBJ2-7

cdr3_aa: CASSFGEKAFF
cdr3_nt: TGTGCCAGCAGCTTTGGAGAAAAAGCTTTCTTT
d_call: -
v_call: TRBV11-1
clone_size: -
j_call: TRBJ1-1

cdr3_aa: CASSLRAGFSSYNEQFF
cdr3_nt: TGTGCCAGTAGTCTACGAGCGGGCTTTAGCTCCTACAATGAGCAGTTCTTC
d_call: -
v_call: TRBV19
clone_size: -
j_call: TRBJ2-1

cdr3_aa: CASTGGVYEQYF
cdr3_nt: TGTGCCAGCACAGGGGGCGTCTACGAGCAGTACTTC
d_call: TRBD1
v_call: TRBV2
clone_size: -
j_call: TRBJ2-7

cdr3_aa: CASSLGGQGAVSPLHF
cdr3_nt: TGTGCCAGCAGCTTAGGGGGACAGGGGGCTGTTTCACCCCTCCACTTT
d_call: TRBD1
v_call: TRBV11-2
clone_size: -
j_call: TRBJ1-6

cdr3_aa: CASSPTSGRSSYEQYF
cdr3_nt: TGTGCCAGCTCACCCACTAGCGGGCGTAGCTCCTACGAGCAGTACTTC
d_call: TRBD2
v_call: TRBV18
clone_size: -
j_call: TRBJ2-7

cdr3_aa: CASSYSILGPYEQYF
cdr3_nt: TGTGCCAGCAGTTACTCGATACTAGGACCGTACGAGCAGTACTTC
d_call: -
v_call: TRBV6-5
clone_size: -
j_call: TRBJ2-7

cdr3_aa: CASRTLTGSSEQFF
cdr3_nt: TGTGCCAGCCGAACCCTGACAGGGTCAAGCGAGCAGTTCTTC
d_call: TRBD1
v_call: TRBV28
clone_size: -
j_call: TRBJ2-1

cdr3_aa: CASSQAGTGANVLTF
cdr3_nt: TGTGCCAGCAGCCAAGCAGGGACTGGGGCCAACGTCCTGACTTTC
d_call: -
v_call: TRBV3-1/TRBV3-2
clone_size: -
j_call: TRBJ2-6

cdr3_aa: CASSRLAGANEQFF
cdr3_nt: TGTGCCAGCAGTCGACTAGCGGGAGCGAATGAGCAGTTCTTC
d_call: TRBD2
v_call: TRBV6-6
clone_size: -
j_call: TRBJ2-1

cdr3_aa: CASSPEDWTGDYEQYF
cdr3_nt: TGTGCCAGCTCACCCGAGGATTGGACAGGGGACTACGAGCAGTACTTC
d_call: TRBD1
v_call: TRBV18
clone_size: -
j_call: TRBJ2-7

cdr3_aa: CASSVGYQETQYF
cdr3_nt: TGTGCCAGCAGCGTCGGGTACCAAGAGACCCAGTACTTC
d_call: -
v_call: TRBV11-2
clone_size: once
j_call: TRBJ2-5

cdr3_aa: CSASGASGSTDTQYF
cdr3_nt: TGCAGTGCTAGTGGGGCTAGCGGGAGCACAGATACGCAGTATTTT
d_call: TRBD2
v_call: TRBV20-1
clone_size: few
j_call: TRBJ2-3

cdr3_aa: CASSATGTGGNRQYF
cdr3_nt: TGTGCCAGTTCAGCGACCGGGACAGGGGGCAATCGGCAGTACTTC
d_call: TRBD1
v_call: TRBV19
clone_size: -
j_call: TRBJ2-7

cdr3_aa: CASTQGVVQETQYF
cdr3_nt: TGTGCCAGCACTCAGGGGGTCGTGCAAGAGACCCAGTACTTC
d_call: TRBD1
v_call: TRBV3-1/TRBV3-2
clone_size: -
j_call: TRBJ2-5

cdr3_aa: CASSEAGYNSPLHF
cdr3_nt: TGTGCCAGCAGTGAGGCAGGGTACAATTCACCCCTCCACTTT
d_call: -
v_call: TRBV2
clone_size: -
j_call: TRBJ1-6

cdr3_aa: CASSLGGVNTEAFF
cdr3_nt: TGTGCCAGCAGTTTGGGAGGGGTGAACACTGAAGCTTTCTTT
d_call: -
v_call: TRBV28
clone_size: -
j_call: TRBJ1-1

cdr3_aa: CASRSGQGATGELFF
cdr3_nt: TGTGCCAGCCGATCGGGACAGGGGGCCACCGGGGAGCTGTTTTTT
d_call: TRBD1
v_call: TRBV2
clone_size: -
j_call: TRBJ2-2

cdr3_aa: CASSPTGRGTGNEKLFF
cdr3_nt: TGTGCCAGCAGCCCGACGGGTCGTGGGACAGGGAATGAAAAACTGTTTTTT
d_call: TRBD1
v_call: TRBV7-9
clone_size: -
j_call: TRBJ1-4

cdr3_aa: CASSRLVLGETQYF
cdr3_nt: TGTGCCAGTAGTCGCCTAGTTCTCGGAGAGACCCAGTACTTC
d_call: -
v_call: TRBV19
clone_size: -
j_call: TRBJ2-5

cdr3_aa: CASSSRSSGNTIYF
cdr3_nt: TGTGCCAGTAGTTCCAGGTCCTCTGGAAACACCATATATTTT
d_call: -
v_call: TRBV19
clone_size: -
j_call: TRBJ1-3

cdr3_aa: CASSLMVGLGGGEGRYTGELFF
cdr3_nt: TGTGCCAGCAGCTTAATGGTGGGACTCGGCGGGGGCGAGGGACGTTACACCGGGGAGCTGTTTTTT
d_call: -
v_call: TRBV7-3
clone_size: once
j_call: TRBJ2-2

cdr3_aa: CASSLLQGNGEAFF
cdr3_nt: TGCGCCAGCAGCTTGCTACAGGGGAATGGTGAAGCTTTCTTT
d_call: TRBD1
v_call: TRBV5-1
clone_size: -
j_call: TRBJ1-1

cdr3_aa: CASKSSGIYNEQFF
cdr3_nt: TGTGCCAGCAAGTCTAGCGGGATATACAATGAGCAGTTCTTC
d_call: TRBD2
v_call: TRBV19
clone_size: -
j_call: TRBJ2-1

cdr3_aa: CASSSSDSDEKLFF
cdr3_nt: TGTGCCAGCAGCTCTAGCGACAGCGATGAAAAACTGTTTTTT
d_call: -
v_call: TRBV7-9
clone_size: -
j_call: TRBJ1-4

cdr3_aa: CASSFKGASGNTIYF
cdr3_nt: TGTGCCAGCAGCTTTAAGGGGGCTTCAGGAAACACCATATATTTT
d_call: TRBD1
v_call: TRBV5-4
clone_size: -
j_call: TRBJ1-3

cdr3_aa: CASSQDFPSGRDSYEQYF
cdr3_nt: TGTGCCAGCAGCCAAGATTTCCCTAGCGGGAGAGATTCCTACGAGCAGTACTTC
d_call: TRBD2
v_call: TRBV3-1/TRBV3-2
clone_size: -
j_call: TRBJ2-7

cdr3_aa: CASSSRGHSYEQYF
cdr3_nt: TGTGCCAGTAGTAGCAGGGGGCACTCCTACGAGCAGTACTTC
d_call: TRBD1
v_call: TRBV19
clone_size: -
j_call: TRBJ2-7

cdr3_aa: CASSLSGQGSGTDTQYF
cdr3_nt: TGTGCCAGCAGCTTAAGCGGACAGGGAAGTGGCACAGATACGCAGTATTTT
d_call: TRBD1
v_call: TRBV7-3
clone_size: -
j_call: TRBJ2-3

cdr3_aa: CASSYSGVNGYTF
cdr3_nt: TGTGCCAGCAGTTACTCGGGAGTTAATGGCTACACCTTC
d_call: -
v_call: TRBV6-5
clone_size: -
j_call: TRBJ1-2

cdr3_aa: CATSRGWGRDGELFF
cdr3_nt: TGTGCCACCAGCAGAGGATGGGGGCGAGACGGGGAGCTGTTTTTT
d_call: -
v_call: TRBV15
clone_size: -
j_call: TRBJ2-2

cdr3_aa: CASSQGSGDAYEQYF
cdr3_nt: TGCGCCAGCAGCCAAGGTAGCGGCGACGCCTACGAGCAGTACTTC
d_call: -
v_call: TRBV4-1
clone_size: -
j_call: TRBJ2-7

cdr3_aa: CASSTGPEAFF
cdr3_nt: TGTGCCAGCAGTACAGGGCCTGAAGCTTTCTTT
d_call: -
v_call: TRBV27
clone_size: -
j_call: TRBJ1-1

cdr3_aa: CASIGTASSNQPQHF
cdr3_nt: TGTGCCAGTATTGGGACAGCGAGTAGCAATCAGCCCCAGCATTTT
d_call: TRBD1
v_call: TRBV28
clone_size: few
j_call: TRBJ1-5

cdr3_aa: CASSFTDYGYTF
cdr3_nt: TGTGCCAGCAGCTTTACGGACTATGGCTACACCTTC
d_call: -
v_call: TRBV7-9
clone_size: -
j_call: TRBJ1-2